The 26 T cell receptor beta chains presented below share a single source sample, sequenced in a study of blood T cell repertoires in COVID-19. Some clones are missing from TCRdb's copy, which holds only in-frame ones; the method was immunoSEQ multiplex PCR. The sample records some 340,000 clones, more than 85% being singletons. The sequencing input was PBMCs or T cells enriched from blood (not recorded which). These receptors originate from a young woman who had been exposed to COVID-19.

This clone was seen a handful of times. The chain employs TRBV6-5 and TRBJ1-3; 8 positions agree with TRBD1. Germline-derived CDR1 and CDR2 are MNHEY and SVGAGI. The CDR3 is made up of 15 amino acids. J gave up 3 bases and V 6 bases, and 7 bases lay outside the gene matches. The DNA of the CDR3 is TGTGCCAGCAGAGATCAGGGGGCCGGTGGAAACACCATATATTTT. As protein: CASRDQGAGGNTIYF.

As for this clone: Other nucleotide sequences from this sample produce the same CDR3. V and J are TRBV5-1 and TRBJ2-3; D not resolved. Germline V gives CDR1 SGHRS, CDR2 YFSETQ. There are 12 residues in the CDR3. V dropped 4 bases and J dropped 6 bases, with 9 bases sitting between them. The CDR3 sequence is CASSLSGDTQYF. The CDR3 coding sequence is TGCGCCAGCAGCCTATCCGGGGATACGCAGTATTTT.

V usage is TRBV3-1 (or the pseudogene TRBV3-2) and J usage is TRBJ1-5, with TRBD1 matching 9 bases. The germline V gene encodes CDR1 LGHDT and CDR2 YNNKEL (reference sequence). V shed 5 bases, J shed 5 bases, and the junction held 4 bases outside the gene matches. The CDR3 covers 14 residues. This CDR3 reads CASSGGTGYQPQHF. CDR3 coding DNA: TGTGCCAGCAGCGGCGGGACAGGGTATCAGCCCCAGCATTTT.

The chain combines TRBV7-6 with TRBJ2-1; unclear D gene. V lost 2 bases, J lost 0 bases, and 14 bases lay in between. The CDR3 covers 17 residues. Germline V CDR1 and CDR2: SGHVS, FNYEAQ. This chain's CDR3 is CASSLPLLGTSYNEQFF. The CDR3 nucleotides are TGTGCCAGCAGCTTACCCTTACTGGGCACCTCCTACAATGAGCAGTTCTTC. The full variable domain, its missing parts supplied by reference TRBV7-6 and TRBJ2-1, is GAGVSQSPRYKVTKRGQDVALRCDPISGHVSLYWYRQALGQGPEFLTYFNYEAQQDKSGLPNDRFSAERPEGSISTLTIQRTEQRDSAMYRCASSLPLLGTSYNEQFFGPGTRLTVL.

This clone was observed a single time. The rearrangement links TRBV11-2 to TRBJ2-7, with D tentatively TRBD1 (5 bases). V lost 1 base and J lost 0, with 13 bases in between. The CDR3 is 16 amino acids. Looked up from germline, CDR1 is SGHAT and CDR2 is FQNNGV. The CDR3 bases are TGTGCCAGCAGCTTAGTGGCCAGGGCACTCTCCTACGAGCAGTACTTC. It encodes CASSLVARALSYEQYF.

This clone was recorded a few times. The chain has TRBV6-5 and TRBJ2-7, with 10 bases identical to TRBD1. V was clipped by 2 bases and J by 1 base; unmatched bases: 5. Germline-derived CDR1 and CDR2 are MNHEY and SVGAGI. The CDR3 spans 16 residues. CDR3 amino acids: CASSYLPGQGSYEQYF. CDR3 nucleotides: TGTGCCAGCAGTTACCTCCCGGGACAGGGGTCCTACGAGCAGTACTTC.

The chain employs TRBV9 and TRBJ1-2; 7 nucleotides line up with TRBD1. CDR1 SGDLS and CDR2 YYNGEE come from the germline V gene. After removal of 4 bases from V and 0 bases from J, the junction contained 9 bases not matched to a gene. This CDR3 spans 16 amino acids. For the CDR3, the DNA is TGTGCCAGCAGCTCCCACGGGACAGTGTCTAACTATGGCTACACCTTC. Amino acid sequence: CASSSHGTVSNYGYTF.

CDR3 DNA: TGTGCCAGTACCTACCTACCGCCAGGGAGGGACACTGAAGCTTTCTTT. It translates to CASTYLPPGRDTEAFF. The chain couples TRBV19 to TRBJ1-1, with TRBD1 as a possible D gene (5 bases). Germline V gives CDR1 LNHDA, CDR2 SQIVND (reference sequence). Trimming removed 7 bases at V and 3 bases at J, with 21 bases between. This CDR3 is 16 amino acids long.

The chain employs TRBV6-4 and TRBJ2-1, with D perhaps matching TRBD1 (5 bases). This CDR3 contains 12 residues. Germline CDR1 and CDR2: MRHNA and SNTAGT. V shed 5 bases and J shed 13 bases, with 15 bases lying between them. CDR3 DNA sequence: TGTGCCAGCAGTCGAGAAGCAGGGCCTCAGTTCTTC. Its translation is CASSREAGPQFF.

The CDR3 loop reads CASKRQGVNTEAFF. CDR3 nucleotide sequence: TGTGCCAGCAAGCGACAGGGAGTGAACACTGAAGCTTTCTTT. The chain combines TRBV5-4 with TRBJ1-1; 7 nucleotides align to TRBD1. J gave up 0 bases and V 6 bases, and 5 bases lay outside the gene matches. The CDR3 has 14 residues. Per the germline V gene, CDR1 is SGHNT and CDR2 is YYREEE (reference sequence).

The rearrangement links TRBV3-1 (or the pseudogene TRBV3-2) to TRBJ1-3; TRBD1 matches at 7 bases. The CDR3 is 16 amino acids. Germline V gene lookup returns CDR1 LGHDT and CDR2 YNNKEL (reference sequence). V shed 4 bases and J 4 bases; nucleotides not matched to a gene: 10. CDR3 loop: CASSPRDSLDGNTIYF. CDR3 sequence (DNA): TGTGCCAGCAGCCCCCGGGACAGCCTAGACGGAAACACCATATATTTT.

This clone was counted once. The gene calls are TRBV5-1 and TRBJ2-2, with D possibly TRBD1 on 5 matching bases. The V gene's germline CDR1 is SGHRS and CDR2 YFSETQ. Trimming pared 4 bases from V and 1 base from J, leaving 8 bases between. The CDR3 covers 14 residues. For the CDR3, the DNA is TGCGCCAGCAGCGAGCAGGGGAACACCGGGGAGCTGTTTTTT. Its translation is CASSEQGNTGELFF.

This sequence joins TRBV7-8 and TRBJ1-5; 7 bases fit TRBD1. Trimming removed 5 bases from V and 0 bases from J; junction bases left unmatched: 7. The germline V gene has CDR1 SGHVS and CDR2 FQNEAQ. The CDR3 covers 16 residues. This CDR3 reads CASSVRDRYSNQPQHF. The CDR3 DNA reads TGTGCCAGCAGCGTACGGGACAGATATAGCAATCAGCCCCAGCATTTT.

In the case of this clone: This same CDR3 is encoded by further DNA sequences in the sample. The CDR3 spells CASSLGRNTEAFF. CDR3 bases: TGTGCCAGTAGTCTTGGCAGAAACACTGAAGCTTTCTTT. This chain links TRBV19 with TRBJ1-1; D unclear. V gave up 5 bases and J gave up 2 bases, with 9 bases separating them. This CDR3 has 13 amino acids. The germline V gene encodes CDR1 LNHDA and CDR2 SQIVND (reference sequence).

The chain recombines TRBV6-2 or TRBV6-3 with TRBJ1-5, with D maybe TRBD1 (6 bases). Germline assignment: CDR1 MNHEY and CDR2 SVGEGT. V dropped 2 bases and J dropped 0 bases, with 14 bases sitting between them. This CDR3 spans 17 amino acids. CDR3 region: CASSYQLDRISNQPQHF. CDR3 sequence (DNA): TGTGCCAGCAGTTACCAGCTCGACAGGATTAGCAATCAGCCCCAGCATTTT.

The J gene is TRBJ1-2, the V gene TRBV5-1; D is perhaps TRBD1 (5 bases). Trimming removed 0 bases at V and 7 bases at J, with 13 bases between. The germline V gene has CDR1 SGHRS and CDR2 YFSETQ. CDR3 size: 14 residues. In DNA form, the CDR3 reads TGCGCCAGCAGCTTGGAGGCAGGGTCGGGTGGCTACACCTTC. Translated: CASSLEAGSGGYTF.

This clone was observed a single time. CDR3 sequence (DNA): TGTGCCAGCAGCCATGGGACTAGTCCTCGAGAGACCCAGTACTTC. Translation: CASSHGTSPRETQYF. The chain employs TRBV14 and TRBJ2-5, with 8 bases lining up with TRBD2. This CDR3 comprises 15 residues. Germline V CDR1 and CDR2: SGHDN, FVKESK. V lost 3 bases and J lost 4; bases outside the gene matches: 7.

The V and J genes are TRBV5-4 and TRBJ1-1; 7 nucleotides line up with TRBD1. The junction had 9 bases not matched to a gene; V was cut back by 0 bases and J by 1 base. Germline V gives CDR1 SGHNT, CDR2 YYREEE (reference sequence). This CDR3 is 17 amino acids long. The CDR3 protein is CASSLVPGQTRNTEAFF. The CDR3 nucleotides are TGTGCCAGCAGCTTGGTACCGGGACAGACAAGGAACACTGAAGCTTTCTTT.

The rearrangement links TRBV3-1 (or the pseudogene TRBV3-2) to TRBJ1-1, with D unresolved. The CDR3 is 13 amino acids. V shed 3 bases and J shed 4 bases, with 9 bases lying between them. The V gene's germline CDR1 is LGHDT and CDR2 YNNKEL (reference sequence). CDR3 protein: CASSQVSSTEAFF. CDR3 in DNA: TGTGCCAGCAGCCAGGTGAGCTCCACTGAAGCTTTCTTT.

A single count supports this clone. V is TRBV6-5 and J is TRBJ1-2, with 7 bases fitting TRBD1. CDR3 length equals 13 residues. Unmatched junction bases numbered 5, after V lost 7 bases and J lost 3 bases. In germline, CDR1 is MNHEY, CDR2 SVGAGI. The CDR3 nucleotides read TGTGCCAGCACCCTAGACAGGGACTATGGCTACACCTTC. Translated, it gives CASTLDRDYGYTF.

This clone has a single count. The chain combines TRBV2 with TRBJ1-1; maybe TRBD1 (5 bases). Germline values: CDR1 SNHLY, CDR2 FYNNEI. The CDR3 length is 13 residues. V was trimmed by 6 bases and J by 2 bases, leaving 10 bases between them. The CDR3 DNA reads TGTGCCAGCAGGCGACAGCACAACACTGAAGCTTTCTTT. It encodes CASRRQHNTEAFF. Based on the CDR3 plus reference TRBV2 and TRBJ1-1, the full variable domain is EPEVTQTPSHQVTQMGQEVILRCVPISNHLYFYWYRQILGQKVEFLVSFYNNEISEKSEIFDDQFSVERPDGSNFTLKIRSTKLEDSAMYFCASRRQHNTEAFFGQGTRLTVV.

This chain joins TRBV5-1 and TRBJ2-5; D may be TRBD2 (5 bases). With 7 bases removed from V and 0 bases from J, the gap between germline ends came to 13 bases. The CDR3 consists of 14 residues. The germline V gene encodes CDR1 SGHRS and CDR2 YFSETQ. DNA of the CDR3: TGCGCCAGCCAACTAGTCCCGTACCAAGAGACCCAGTACTTC. Translating gives CASQLVPYQETQYF.

The gene calls are TRBV5-1 and TRBJ2-1; D gene uncertain. The CDR3 covers 16 residues. V shed 3 bases and J shed 0 bases, with 13 bases lying between them. Looked up from germline, CDR1 is SGHRS and CDR2 is YFSETQ. CDR3 sequence (DNA): TGCGCCAGCAGCTCCCCTATAATGTCCTCCTACAATGAGCAGTTCTTC. Translating gives CASSSPIMSSYNEQFF.

The chain has TRBV5-1 and TRBJ2-5; tentative D call: TRBD2 (6 bases). Germline loops: CDR1 SGHRS, CDR2 YFSETQ. The CDR3 contains 14 residues. The V end lost 5 bases, the J end lost 1 base, and 12 bases lay between the germline ends. The CDR3 bases are TGCGCCAGCAGTTGGGTGACTAGCCAAGAGACCCAGTACTTC. Protein: CASSWVTSQETQYF.

The chain carries TRBV11-2 and TRBJ1-2, with 8 bases matching TRBD1. Unmatched junction bases numbered 18, after V lost 7 bases and J lost 2 bases. The CDR3 runs 18 residues. The germline V gene has CDR1 SGHAT and CDR2 FQNNGV. The CDR3 DNA is TGTGCCAGCAACAACCTAGGCGGACAGGGAATGGTGAACTATGGCTACACCTTC. Its protein is CASNNLGGQGMVNYGYTF.

The CDR3 sequence is CASSPSGGFFTDTQYF. The CDR3 coding sequence is TGTGCCAGCAGCCCTTCGGGAGGGTTCTTCACAGATACGCAGTATTTT. The chain links TRBV9 to TRBJ2-3; 8 positions match TRBD2. The CDR3 runs 16 residues. Germline CDR1 is SGDLS and CDR2 is YYNGEE. The J segment lost 2 bases and the V segment lost 4 bases, leaving 9 bases of the junction unmatched.